Given below is one T cell receptor (beta chain) in context. No cognate antigen has been identified for it. Base-call qualities are not available, and no considerably larger clone is one nucleotide away. CDR1 is given as MDHEN and CDR2 as SYDVKM, both from the germline V gene. Deletion took 6 bases off V and 4 bases off J, with a span of 12 bases between the germline ends. The CDR3 runs 13 amino acids, cysteine and phenylalanine included. Of the read, only the CDR3 DNA is kept; its 39 bases are in frame from base 1. The study was a case-control design nested within a healthcare worker cohort in London, UK, with weekly nasopharyngeal swab PCR tests and blood sampling. Healthcare workers were recruited during the week of the UK lockdown, between 23 and 31 March 2020, and followed weekly for up to roughly 15 weeks. This entry is derived from a study of early T cells in non-severe SARS-CoV-2 infection (TCRdb year 2021). Regarding the research as a whole: Because TCR sequencing was done on bulk RNA from unsorted whole blood, the alpha and beta chains could not be paired.

Library preparation employed 5' RACE. The instrument given in TCRdb is NextSeq 500. Unique molecular identifiers were attached to individual cDNA molecules in the TCR library protocol so that sequencing error and PCR bias could be corrected. Both TCR alpha and beta chains were sequenced, and tight co-correlation was observed between alpha and beta sequence abundances in each sample. On the authors' methods: Decombinator V4 was used to annotate the V gene, J gene and CDR3 of the TCR sequences. Expanded TCRs were defined as changing significantly between any two time points under a Poisson model with p below 0.0001. TCR abundances were normalised to the total number of TCRs sequenced per sample and were expressed as counts per million. TRAV1-2 paired with TRAJ12, TRAJ20 or TRAJ33 defined MAIT TCRs, while TRAV10 paired with TRAJ18 defined iNKT TCRs. VDJdb, accessed on 1 November 2021, was searched for TCRs annotated for CMV, EBV and SARS-CoV-2, and TCRs annotated for more than one antigen were excluded. TCRdb trimmed public reads at Q25 via fastp, called clones via MiXCR and kept in-frame beta chains. Each CDR3 protein appears once, grouped with its most common genes and DNA. In this record, the V and J calls reflect TCRdb's handling and not the investigators' own analysis. The sample has 98,000 or so distinct CDR3 sequences on record, roughly 11% of them singletons. 4.5% to 5.5% of the sample is held by the ten biggest clonotypes.

Overall study results and their limits: Matching against VDJdb was skewed toward anti-spike CD8 responses, likely underestimated virus-specific expansions, and missed private and CD4 specificities.

The clonotype was recovered from an adult who was a healthcare worker with PCR-confirmed SARS-CoV-2 infection or an uninfected control (not recorded which). Recombination joined TRBV28 with TRBJ1-2; no D segment can be confidently identified. The sequenced material came from whole blood. The DNA sequence reads TGTGCCAGCAGCCTTCCCCTGGTCTATGGCTACACCTTC. The resulting protein is CASSLPLVYGYTF.